This T cell receptor (beta chain) is from a study of T cell clusters in autoimmune cytopenias. Germline assignment: CDR1 SGHRS and CDR2 YFSETQ. The CDR3 covers 13 residues. Each sample's input was roughly 250 ng genomic DNA, 40,000 or so genome equivalents. Regarding this clonotype: The antigen is not known.

General study results and limits: TRB repertoire shifts in secondary cytopenia and chronic lymphocytic leukemia mostly reflected lymphoma, not autoimmunity.

TRB was amplified by touch-down multiplex PCR, primer pools A and B combined. TCRdb reanalyzed the multiplex PCR reads, giving one entry per CDR3 protein sequence and no DNA. This sample lists about 14,000 distinct CDR3 sequences; its ten largest clones have 3% to 4.5%. This sample also appeared in a second study, on T cell repertoires in aging, cancer and after chemotherapy.

The sequenced material came from peripheral blood. The genes are TRBV5-1 and TRBJ2-1; as DNA is missing, the TRBD2 call by TCRdb cannot be tested. The origin of this receptor is a human donor in good health. The chain's CDR3 is CASSSGSINEQFF.